This TCR beta chain is drawn from a study of blood T cells in healthy people across ages. Remarks on this clonotype: The target antigen is unknown.

Germline CDR1 reads SGHAT; CDR2 reads FQNNGV. The V segment lost 5 bases and the J segment 4 bases; nucleotides outside the gene matches: 12. The CDR3 has 16 amino acids. Combining a sample-barcoded 5' primer with a J-beta primer mix, a second PCR ran for roughly 6 to 12 cycles. One entry per CDR3 protein, called by TCRdb with MiXCR from the 5' RACE reads. The profile shows some 790,000 distinct CDR3 sequences, more than 25% of them singletons. Study conclusions and caveats: Naive and antigen-experienced cells could not be conclusively compared, given unsorted PBMCs. Strong correlation was found linking TCR beta diversity to naive T cell percentage.

The sequenced sample was blood. The sequence derives from a woman aged 80 or over in good health. The chain joins TRBV11-2 to TRBJ1-2; 8 bases are shared with TRBD1. The DNA of the CDR3 is TGTGCCAGCAGCCGTACGAGACAGGGGCGTCCCTATGGCTACACCTTC. Translated, it gives CASSRTRQGRPYGYTF.